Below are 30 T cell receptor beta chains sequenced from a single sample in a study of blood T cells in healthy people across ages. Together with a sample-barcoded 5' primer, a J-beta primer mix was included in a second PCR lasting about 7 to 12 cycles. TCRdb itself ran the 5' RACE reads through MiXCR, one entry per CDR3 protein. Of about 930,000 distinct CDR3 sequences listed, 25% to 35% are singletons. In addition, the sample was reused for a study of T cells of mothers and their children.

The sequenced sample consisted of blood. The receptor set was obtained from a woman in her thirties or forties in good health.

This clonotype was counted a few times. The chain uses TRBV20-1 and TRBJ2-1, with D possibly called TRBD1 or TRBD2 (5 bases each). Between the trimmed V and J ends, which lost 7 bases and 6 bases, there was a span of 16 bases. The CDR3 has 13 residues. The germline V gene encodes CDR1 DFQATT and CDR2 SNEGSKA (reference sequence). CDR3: CSGTGTFSNEQFF. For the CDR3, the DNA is TGCAGTGGCACCGGGACCTTCAGCAATGAGCAGTTCTTC.

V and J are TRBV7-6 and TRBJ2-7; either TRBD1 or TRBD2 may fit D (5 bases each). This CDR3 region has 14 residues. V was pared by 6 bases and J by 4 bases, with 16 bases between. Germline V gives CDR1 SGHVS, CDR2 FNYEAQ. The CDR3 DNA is TGTGCCAGCAGGAAGAACCGGGACGTTTACGAGCAGTACTTC. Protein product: CASRKNRDVYEQYF.

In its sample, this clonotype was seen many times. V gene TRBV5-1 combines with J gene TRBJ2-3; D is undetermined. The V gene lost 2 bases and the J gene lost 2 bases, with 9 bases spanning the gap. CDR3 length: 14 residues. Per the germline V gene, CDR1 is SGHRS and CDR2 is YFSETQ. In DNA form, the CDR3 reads TGCGCCAGCAGCTTTCTACAGACCACAGATACGCAGTATTTT. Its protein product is CASSFLQTTDTQYF. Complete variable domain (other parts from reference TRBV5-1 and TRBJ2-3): KAGVTQTPRYLIKTRGQQVTLSCSPISGHRSVSWYQQTPGQGLQFLFEYFSETQRNKGNFPGRFSGRQFSNSRSEMNVSTLELGDSALYLCASSFLQTTDTQYFGPGTRLTVL.

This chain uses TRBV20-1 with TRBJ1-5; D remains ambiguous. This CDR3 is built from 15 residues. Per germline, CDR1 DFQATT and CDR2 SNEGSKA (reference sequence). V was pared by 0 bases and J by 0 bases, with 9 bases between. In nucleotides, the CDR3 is TGCAGTGCTAGAGATCCGGGTGGTAGCAATCAGCCCCAGCATTTT. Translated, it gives CSARDPGGSNQPQHF.

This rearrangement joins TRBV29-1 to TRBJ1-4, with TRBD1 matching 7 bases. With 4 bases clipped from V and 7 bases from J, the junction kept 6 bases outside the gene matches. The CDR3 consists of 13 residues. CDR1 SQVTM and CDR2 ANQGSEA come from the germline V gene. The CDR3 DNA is TGCAGCGTTGGACAGGGCCGGAGTGAAAAACTGTTTTTT. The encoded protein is CSVGQGRSEKLFF.

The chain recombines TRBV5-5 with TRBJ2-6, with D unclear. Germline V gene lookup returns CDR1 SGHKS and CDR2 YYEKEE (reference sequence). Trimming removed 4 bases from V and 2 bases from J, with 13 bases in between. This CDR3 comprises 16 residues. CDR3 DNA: TGTGCCAGCAGCCAAGTGCTAGGAACTGGGGCCAACGTCCTGACTTTC. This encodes CASSQVLGTGANVLTF.

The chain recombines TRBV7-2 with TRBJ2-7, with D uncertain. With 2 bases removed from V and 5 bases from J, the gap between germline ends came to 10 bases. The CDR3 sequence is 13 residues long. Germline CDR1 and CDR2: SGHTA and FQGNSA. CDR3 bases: TGTGCCAGCAGCTTATTCAGTTACGACGAGCAGTACTTC. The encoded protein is CASSLFSYDEQYF.

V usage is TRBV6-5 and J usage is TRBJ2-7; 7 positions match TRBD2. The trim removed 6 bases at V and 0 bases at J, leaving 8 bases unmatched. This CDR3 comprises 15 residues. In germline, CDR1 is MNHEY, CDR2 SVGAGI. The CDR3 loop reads CASRRGEGNSYEQYF. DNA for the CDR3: TGTGCCAGCAGACGAGGGGAGGGGAACTCCTACGAGCAGTACTTC.

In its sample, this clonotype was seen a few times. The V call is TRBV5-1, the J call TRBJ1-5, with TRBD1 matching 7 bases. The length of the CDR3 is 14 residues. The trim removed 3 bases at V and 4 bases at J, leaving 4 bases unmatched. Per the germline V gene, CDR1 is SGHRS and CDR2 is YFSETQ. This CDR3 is CASSWGQPNQPQHF. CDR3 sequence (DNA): TGCGCCAGCAGCTGGGGACAGCCGAATCAGCCCCAGCATTTT.

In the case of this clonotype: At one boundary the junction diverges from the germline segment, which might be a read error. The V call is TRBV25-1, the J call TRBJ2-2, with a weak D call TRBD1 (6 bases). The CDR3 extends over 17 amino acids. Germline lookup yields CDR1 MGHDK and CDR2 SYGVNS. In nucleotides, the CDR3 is TGTGCCAGCAGTGATCTCCTGGGCAGGGGAACCACCGGGGAGCCGTTTTTT. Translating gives CASSDLLGRGTTGEPFF.

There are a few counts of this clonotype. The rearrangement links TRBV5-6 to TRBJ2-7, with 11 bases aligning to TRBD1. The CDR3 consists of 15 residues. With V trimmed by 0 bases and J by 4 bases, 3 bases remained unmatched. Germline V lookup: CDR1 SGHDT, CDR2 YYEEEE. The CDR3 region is CASSLEGTGGYEQYF. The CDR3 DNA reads TGTGCCAGCAGCTTGGAAGGGACAGGGGGATACGAGCAGTACTTC.

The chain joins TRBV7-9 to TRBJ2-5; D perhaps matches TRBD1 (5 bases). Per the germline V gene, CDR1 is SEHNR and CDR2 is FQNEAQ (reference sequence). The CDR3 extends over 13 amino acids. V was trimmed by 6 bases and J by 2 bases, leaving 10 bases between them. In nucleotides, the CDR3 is TGTGCCAGCAGAGCTGGACATCAAGAGACCCAGTACTTC. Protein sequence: CASRAGHQETQYF.

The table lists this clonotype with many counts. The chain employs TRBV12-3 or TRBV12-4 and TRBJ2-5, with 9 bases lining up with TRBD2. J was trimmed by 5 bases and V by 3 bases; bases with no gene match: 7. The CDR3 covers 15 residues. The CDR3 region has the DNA TGTGCCAGCAGTTTGACAGCGGGGGGCCGGGAGACCCAGTACTTC. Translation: CASSLTAGGRETQYF.

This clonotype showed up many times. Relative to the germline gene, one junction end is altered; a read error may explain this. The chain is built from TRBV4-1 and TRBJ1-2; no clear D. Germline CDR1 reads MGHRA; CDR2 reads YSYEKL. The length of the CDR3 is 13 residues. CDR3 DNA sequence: TGTGCCAGCAGTCAGGACGGTAACTATGGCTACACCTTC. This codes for CASSQDGNYGYTF.

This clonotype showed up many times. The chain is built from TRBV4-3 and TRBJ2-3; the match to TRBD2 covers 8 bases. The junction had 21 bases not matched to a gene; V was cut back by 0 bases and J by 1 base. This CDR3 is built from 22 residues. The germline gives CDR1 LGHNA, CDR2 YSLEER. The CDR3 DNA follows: TGCGCCAGCAGCCAAGATATCGCCCCCGGGAGCCGCGGGAGGCCCGGCACAGATACGCAGTATTTT. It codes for CASSQDIAPGSRGRPGTDTQYF.

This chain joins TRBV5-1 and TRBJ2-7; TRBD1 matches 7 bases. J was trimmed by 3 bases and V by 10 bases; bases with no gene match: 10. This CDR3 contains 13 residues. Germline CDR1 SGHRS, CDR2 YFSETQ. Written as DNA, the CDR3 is TGCGCCGGCAACCCAGGGGGTTTCTACGAGCAGTACTTC. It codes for CAGNPGGFYEQYF.

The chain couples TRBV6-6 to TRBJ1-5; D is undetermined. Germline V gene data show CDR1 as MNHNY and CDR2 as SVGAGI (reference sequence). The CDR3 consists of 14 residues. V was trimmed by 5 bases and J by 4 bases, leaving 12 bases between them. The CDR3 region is CASSKETRNQPQHF. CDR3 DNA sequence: TGTGCCAGCAGTAAGGAGACGCGAAATCAGCCCCAGCATTTT.

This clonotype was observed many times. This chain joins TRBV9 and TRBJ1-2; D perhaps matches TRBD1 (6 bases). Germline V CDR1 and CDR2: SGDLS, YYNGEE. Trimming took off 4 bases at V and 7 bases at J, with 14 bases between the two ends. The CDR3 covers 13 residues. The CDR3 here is CASSLMGAPGYTF. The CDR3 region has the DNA TGTGCCAGCAGCCTAATGGGGGCTCCTGGCTACACCTTC.

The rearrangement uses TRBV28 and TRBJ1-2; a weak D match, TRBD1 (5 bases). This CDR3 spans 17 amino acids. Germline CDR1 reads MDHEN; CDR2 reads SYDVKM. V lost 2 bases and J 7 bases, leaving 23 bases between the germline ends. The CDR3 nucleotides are TGTGCCAGCAGTTTAGTTACAGGTCTCGCTCCGGTCGCTGGCTACACCTTC. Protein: CASSLVTGLAPVAGYTF.

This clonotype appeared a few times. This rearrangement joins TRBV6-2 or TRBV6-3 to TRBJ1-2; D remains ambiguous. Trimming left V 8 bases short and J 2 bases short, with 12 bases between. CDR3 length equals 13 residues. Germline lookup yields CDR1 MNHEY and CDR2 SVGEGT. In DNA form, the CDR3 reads TGTGCCAGCTGTTGGACGGAGAACTATGGCTACACCTTC. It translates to CASCWTENYGYTF.

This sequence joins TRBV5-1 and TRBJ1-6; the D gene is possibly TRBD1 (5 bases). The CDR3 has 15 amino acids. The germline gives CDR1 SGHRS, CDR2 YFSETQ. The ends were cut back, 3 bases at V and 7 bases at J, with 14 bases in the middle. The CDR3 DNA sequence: TGCGCCAGCAGCTCGGGACTGACCTTGAATTCACCCCTCCACTTT. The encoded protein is CASSSGLTLNSPLHF.

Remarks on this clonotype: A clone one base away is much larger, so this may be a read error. The CDR3 DNA follows: TGTGCCAGTCTGCTCGGCAGACTCACAGATACGCAGTATTTT. Protein: CASLLGRLTDTQYF. The chain recombines TRBV7-8 with TRBJ2-3, with D unresolved. This CDR3 contains 14 residues. Trimming cost V 9 bases and J 2 bases, with 15 bases left between them. From germline, CDR1 is SGHVS and CDR2 FQNEAQ.

CDR3 in DNA: TGTGCCACCAGCAGAGATCCGTTAACTAGCGGGGCAGATACGCAGTATTTT. It translates to CATSRDPLTSGADTQYF. The chain carries TRBV15 and TRBJ2-3; 10 positions match TRBD2. The ends lost 0 bases at V and 4 bases at J; junction bases unmatched: 7. Per germline, CDR1 LNHNV and CDR2 YYDKDF (reference sequence). CDR3 length: 17 residues.

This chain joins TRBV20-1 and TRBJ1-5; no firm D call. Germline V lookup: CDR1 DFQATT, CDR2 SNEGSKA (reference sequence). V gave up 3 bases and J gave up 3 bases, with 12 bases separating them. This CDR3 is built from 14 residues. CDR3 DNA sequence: TGCAGTGCTAGTTCGCGGCAGAACAATCAGCCCCAGCATTTT. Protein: CSASSRQNNQPQHF.

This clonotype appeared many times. The CDR3 protein is CSVERTSGAETQYF. CDR3 nucleotides: TGCAGCGTTGAAAGGACTAGCGGGGCGGAGACCCAGTACTTC. The chain links TRBV29-1 to TRBJ2-5, with 12 nucleotides matching TRBD2. The CDR3 loop spans 14 amino acids. The ends lost 2 bases at V and 5 bases at J; junction bases unmatched: 3. Germline CDR1 and CDR2: SQVTM and ANQGSEA.

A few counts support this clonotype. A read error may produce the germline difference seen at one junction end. The chain's CDR3 is CSAESTPEGIQYF. DNA for the CDR3: TGCAGCGCTGAAAGCACCCCGGAGGGCATTCAGTACTTC. V and J are TRBV29-1 and TRBJ2-4; tentative D call: TRBD2 (6 bases). The CDR3 covers 13 residues. Germline assignment: CDR1 SQVTM and CDR2 ANQGSEA. Looking up the rest from reference TRBV29-1 and TRBJ2-4 gives the full variable domain: SAVISQKPSRDICQRGTSLTIQCQVDSQVTMMFWYRQQPGQSLTLIATANQGSEATYESGFVIDKFPISRPNLTFSTLTVSNMSPEDSSIYLCSAESTPEGIQYFGAGTRLSVL.

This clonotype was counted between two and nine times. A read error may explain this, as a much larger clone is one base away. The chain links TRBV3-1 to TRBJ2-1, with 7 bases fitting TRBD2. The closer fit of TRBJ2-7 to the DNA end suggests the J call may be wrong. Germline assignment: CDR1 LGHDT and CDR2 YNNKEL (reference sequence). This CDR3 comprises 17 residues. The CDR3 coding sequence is TGTGCCAGCAGCCGAACTCCTCAGACTAGCTCCTACAATGAGCAGTACTTC. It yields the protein CASSRTPQTSSYNEQYF.

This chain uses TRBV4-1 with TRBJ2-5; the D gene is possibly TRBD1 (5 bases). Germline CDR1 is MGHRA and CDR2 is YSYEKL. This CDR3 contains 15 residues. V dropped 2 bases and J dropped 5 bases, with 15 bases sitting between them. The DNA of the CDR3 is TGCGCCAGCAGCCAACAGGGTTCAGGGTGGGAGACCCAGTACTTC. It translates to CASSQQGSGWETQYF.

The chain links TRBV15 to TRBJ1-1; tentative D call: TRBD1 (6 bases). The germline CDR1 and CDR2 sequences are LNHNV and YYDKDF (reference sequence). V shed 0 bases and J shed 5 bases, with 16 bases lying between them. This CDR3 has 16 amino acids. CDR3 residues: CATSRDPGRGGTEAFF. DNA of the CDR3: TGTGCCACCAGCAGAGATCCGGGGAGGGGGGGGACTGAAGCTTTCTTT.

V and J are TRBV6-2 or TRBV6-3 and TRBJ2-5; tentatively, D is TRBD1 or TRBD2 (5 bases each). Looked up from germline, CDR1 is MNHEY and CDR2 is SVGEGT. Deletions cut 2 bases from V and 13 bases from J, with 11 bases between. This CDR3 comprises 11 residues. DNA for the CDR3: TGTGCCAGCAGTTACGCCGGGGCCCTGTACTTC. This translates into CASSYAGALYF.